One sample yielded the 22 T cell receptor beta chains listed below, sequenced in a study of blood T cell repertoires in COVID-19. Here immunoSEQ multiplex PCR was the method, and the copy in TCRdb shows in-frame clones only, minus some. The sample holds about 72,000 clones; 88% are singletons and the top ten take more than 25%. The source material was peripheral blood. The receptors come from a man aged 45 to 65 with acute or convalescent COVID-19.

This chain's CDR3 is CASRDRGRYEQYF. The CDR3 bases are TGTGCCAGCCGAGACAGGGGACGATACGAGCAGTACTTC. J is TRBJ2-7 and V is TRBV6-5, with 8 bases that match TRBD1. Germline lookup yields CDR1 MNHEY and CDR2 SVGAGI. The length of the CDR3 is 13 residues. Unmatched junction bases numbered 7, after V lost 8 bases and J lost 4 bases.

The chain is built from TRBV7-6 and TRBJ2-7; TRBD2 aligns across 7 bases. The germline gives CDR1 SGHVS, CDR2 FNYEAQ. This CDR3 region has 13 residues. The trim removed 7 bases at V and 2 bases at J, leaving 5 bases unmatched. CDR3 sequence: CASTPGGPYEQYF. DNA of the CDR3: TGTGCCAGCACCCCGGGGGGTCCCTACGAGCAGTACTTC.

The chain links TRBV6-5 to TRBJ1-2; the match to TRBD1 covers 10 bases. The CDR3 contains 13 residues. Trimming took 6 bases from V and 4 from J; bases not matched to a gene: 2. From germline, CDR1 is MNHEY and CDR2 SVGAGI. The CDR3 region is CASRRTGGYGYTF. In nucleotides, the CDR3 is TGTGCCAGCAGAAGGACAGGGGGCTATGGCTACACCTTC.

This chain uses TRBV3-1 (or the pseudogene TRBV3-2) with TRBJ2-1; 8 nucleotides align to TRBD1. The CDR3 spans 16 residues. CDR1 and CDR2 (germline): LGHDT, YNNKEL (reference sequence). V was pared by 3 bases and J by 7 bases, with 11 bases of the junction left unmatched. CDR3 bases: TGTGCCAGCAGCCAGGCTTGGACAGGGAGGCATAATGAGCAGTTCTTC. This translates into CASSQAWTGRHNEQFF.

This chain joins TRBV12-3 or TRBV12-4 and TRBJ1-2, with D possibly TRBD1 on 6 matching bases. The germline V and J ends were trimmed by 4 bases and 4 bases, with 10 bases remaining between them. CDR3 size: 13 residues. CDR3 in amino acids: CASSSSTGYGYTF. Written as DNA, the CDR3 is TGTGCCAGCAGTTCCTCGACAGGCTATGGCTACACCTTC.

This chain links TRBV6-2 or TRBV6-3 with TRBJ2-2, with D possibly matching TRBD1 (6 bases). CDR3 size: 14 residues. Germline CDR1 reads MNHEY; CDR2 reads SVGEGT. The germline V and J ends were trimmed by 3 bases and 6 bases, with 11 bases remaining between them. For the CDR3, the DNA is TGTGCCAGCAGTTATCAGGGGCGAGCCGGGGAGCTGTTTTTT. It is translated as CASSYQGRAGELFF.

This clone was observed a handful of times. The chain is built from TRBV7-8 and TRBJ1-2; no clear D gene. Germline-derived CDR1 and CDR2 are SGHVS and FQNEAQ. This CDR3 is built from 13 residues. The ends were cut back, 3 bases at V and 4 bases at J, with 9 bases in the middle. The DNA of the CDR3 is TGTGCCAGCAGCTTGCCAGGTCCCTATGGCTACACCTTC. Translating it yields CASSLPGPYGYTF.

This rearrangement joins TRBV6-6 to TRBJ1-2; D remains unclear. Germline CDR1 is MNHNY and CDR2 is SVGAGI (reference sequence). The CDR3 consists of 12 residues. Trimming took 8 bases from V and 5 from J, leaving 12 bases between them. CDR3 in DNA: TGTGCCAGCGCCACAGCCGATTATGGCTACACCTTC. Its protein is CASATADYGYTF.

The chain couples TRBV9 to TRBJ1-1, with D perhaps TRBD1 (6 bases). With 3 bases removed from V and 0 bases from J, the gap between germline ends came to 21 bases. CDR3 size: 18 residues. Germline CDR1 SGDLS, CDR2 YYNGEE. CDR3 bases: TGTGCCAGCAGCGCCTCCCCAGGGGCCCCACTCATGAACACTGAAGCTTTCTTT. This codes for CASSASPGAPLMNTEAFF.

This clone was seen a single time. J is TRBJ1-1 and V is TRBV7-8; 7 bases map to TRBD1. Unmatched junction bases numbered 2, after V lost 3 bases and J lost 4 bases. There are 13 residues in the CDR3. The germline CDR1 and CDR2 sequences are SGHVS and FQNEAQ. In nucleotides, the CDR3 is TGTGCCAGCAGCTTCCAGGGGGGCACTGAAGCTTTCTTT. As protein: CASSFQGGTEAFF.

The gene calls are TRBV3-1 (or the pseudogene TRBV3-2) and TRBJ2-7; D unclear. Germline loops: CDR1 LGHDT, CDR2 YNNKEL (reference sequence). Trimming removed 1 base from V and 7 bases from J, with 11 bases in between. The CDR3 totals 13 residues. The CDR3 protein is CASSQVPRREQYF. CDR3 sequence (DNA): TGTGCCAGCAGCCAAGTGCCCCGGCGGGAGCAGTACTTC.

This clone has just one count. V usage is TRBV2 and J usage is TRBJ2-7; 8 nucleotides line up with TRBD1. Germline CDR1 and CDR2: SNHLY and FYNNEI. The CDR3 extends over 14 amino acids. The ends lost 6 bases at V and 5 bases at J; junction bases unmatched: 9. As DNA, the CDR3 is TGTGCCAGCAGCCTGACAGGGGCTAGGGACGAGCAGTACTTC. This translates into CASSLTGARDEQYF.

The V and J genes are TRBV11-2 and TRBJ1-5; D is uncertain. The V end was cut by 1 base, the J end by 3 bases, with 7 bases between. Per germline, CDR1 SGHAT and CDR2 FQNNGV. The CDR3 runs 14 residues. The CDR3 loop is CASSLAGNNQPQHF. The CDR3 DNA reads TGTGCCAGCAGCTTAGCAGGCAACAATCAGCCCCAGCATTTT.

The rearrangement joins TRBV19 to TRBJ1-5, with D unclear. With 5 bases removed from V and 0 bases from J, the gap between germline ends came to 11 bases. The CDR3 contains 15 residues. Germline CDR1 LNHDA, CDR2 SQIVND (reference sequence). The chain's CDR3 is CASSSEAGSNQPQHF. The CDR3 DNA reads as TGTGCCAGTAGTTCGGAGGCAGGTAGCAATCAGCCCCAGCATTTT.

The CDR3 reads CASSQLRMGGLNTEAFF. CDR3 in DNA: TGTGCCAGCAGCCAACTTAGAATGGGGGGGCTGAACACTGAAGCTTTCTTT. The J gene is TRBJ1-1, the V gene TRBV3-1 (or the pseudogene TRBV3-2); possible D gene TRBD1, 6 bases. The ends were cut back, 2 bases at V and 0 bases at J, with 16 bases in the middle. The CDR3 contains 17 residues. The germline gives CDR1 LGHDT, CDR2 YNNKEL (reference sequence).

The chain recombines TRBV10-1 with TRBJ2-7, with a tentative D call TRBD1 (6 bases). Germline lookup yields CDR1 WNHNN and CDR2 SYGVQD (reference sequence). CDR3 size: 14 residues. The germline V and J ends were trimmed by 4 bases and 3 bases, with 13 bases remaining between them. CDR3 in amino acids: CASSGSGQIYEQYF. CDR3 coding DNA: TGCGCCAGCAGTGGGTCCGGACAGATCTACGAGCAGTACTTC.

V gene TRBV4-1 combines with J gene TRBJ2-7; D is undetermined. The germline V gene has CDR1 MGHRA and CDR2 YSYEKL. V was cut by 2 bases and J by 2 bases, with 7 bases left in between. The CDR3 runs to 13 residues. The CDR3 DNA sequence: TGCGCCAGCAGCCAATTCCGCGCCTACGAGCAGTACTTC. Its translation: CASSQFRAYEQYF.

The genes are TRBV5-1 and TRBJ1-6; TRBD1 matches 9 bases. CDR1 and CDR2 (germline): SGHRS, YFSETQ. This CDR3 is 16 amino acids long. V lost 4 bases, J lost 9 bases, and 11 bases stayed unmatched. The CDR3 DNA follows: TGCGCCAGCAGCCTGGGGACCGGGACAGGGTTTTCACCCCTCCACTTT. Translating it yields CASSLGTGTGFSPLHF.

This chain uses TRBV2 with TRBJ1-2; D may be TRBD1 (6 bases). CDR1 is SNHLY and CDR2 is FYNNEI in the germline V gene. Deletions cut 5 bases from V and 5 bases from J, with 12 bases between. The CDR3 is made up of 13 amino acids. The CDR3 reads CASSFDRKYGYTF. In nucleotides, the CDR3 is TGTGCCAGCAGTTTCGACAGGAAATATGGCTACACCTTC.

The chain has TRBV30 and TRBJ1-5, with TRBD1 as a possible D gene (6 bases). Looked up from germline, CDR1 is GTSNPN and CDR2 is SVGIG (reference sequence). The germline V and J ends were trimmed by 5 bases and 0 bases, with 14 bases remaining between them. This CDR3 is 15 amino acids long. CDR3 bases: TGTGCCTGGGCCTGGGGACAAGGTAGCAATCAGCCCCAGCATTTT. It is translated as CAWAWGQGSNQPQHF.

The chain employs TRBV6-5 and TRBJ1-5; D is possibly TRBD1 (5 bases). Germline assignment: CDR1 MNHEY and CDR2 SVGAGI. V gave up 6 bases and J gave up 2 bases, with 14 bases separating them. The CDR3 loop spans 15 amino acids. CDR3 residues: CASRSGMQGNQPQHF. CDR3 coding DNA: TGTGCCAGCAGATCAGGGATGCAGGGCAATCAGCCCCAGCATTTT.

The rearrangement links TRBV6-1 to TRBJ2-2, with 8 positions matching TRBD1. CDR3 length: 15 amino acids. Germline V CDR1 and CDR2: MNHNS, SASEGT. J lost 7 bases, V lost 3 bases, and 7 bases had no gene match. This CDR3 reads CASSDVTGAYGELFF. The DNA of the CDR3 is TGTGCCAGCAGTGACGTGACAGGGGCATACGGGGAGCTGTTTTTT.